This T cell receptor (gamma chain) is from a study of Vδ1+ human thymocytes. Study observations and caveats: Highly polyclonal TRG and TRD repertoires with Gaussian CDR3 length distributions appeared in thymus.

This clone has only a few counts. The antigen remains unidentified. This clone may be a read error of a much larger clone one base away. Germline V gene sequence: CDR1 VINAFY, CDR2 YDVSNSKD. V lost 0 bases, J lost 7 bases, and 3 bases stayed unmatched. There are 12 residues in the CDR3. Sequences come from RNA converted to cDNA by reverse transcription. The CDR3 regions were amplified by multiplex PCR from V-gene primers to a constant-region primer. TCRdb re-called the multiplex PCR reads via CATT. The sample yields around 30,000 gamma-chain clones, over 15% seen once. The sample was Vdelta1+ gamma-delta thymocytes from the thymus. Subset given: FACS-sorted CD3+ TCRalphabeta- TCRVdelta1+ TCRVdelta2- thymocytes. The source of this sequence is a boy in the first two years of life who had congenital heart surgery. The chain joins TRGV5 to TRGJ1 or TRGJ2. As DNA, the CDR3 is TGTGCCACCTGGGACAGGACCTATAAGAAACTCTTT. This codes for CATWDRTYKKLF.